This T cell receptor beta chain was captured by sequencing in a study of cytomegalovirus exposure and HLA in healthy donors. Primers: 60 Vbeta forward and 13 Jbeta reverse. TCRdb keeps only in-frame clones here, not all; method: immunoSEQ multiplex PCR. This table has about 160,000 clones, around three quarters appearing once. Germline assignment: CDR1 MDHEN and CDR2 SYDVKM. The CDR3 is 14 residues long. After removal of 7 bases from V and 7 bases from J, the junction contained 7 bases not matched to a gene. The specimen sequenced was PBMCs. The TCR was taken from a man aged 40-50 years in good health and CMV-seronegative. The genes are TRBV28 and TRBJ2-1; the match to TRBD2 covers 10 bases. The CDR3 DNA reads as TGTGCCAGCAAGTTTAGCGGGAGGTTTAATGAGCAGTTCTTC. Translation gives CASKFSGRFNEQFF.